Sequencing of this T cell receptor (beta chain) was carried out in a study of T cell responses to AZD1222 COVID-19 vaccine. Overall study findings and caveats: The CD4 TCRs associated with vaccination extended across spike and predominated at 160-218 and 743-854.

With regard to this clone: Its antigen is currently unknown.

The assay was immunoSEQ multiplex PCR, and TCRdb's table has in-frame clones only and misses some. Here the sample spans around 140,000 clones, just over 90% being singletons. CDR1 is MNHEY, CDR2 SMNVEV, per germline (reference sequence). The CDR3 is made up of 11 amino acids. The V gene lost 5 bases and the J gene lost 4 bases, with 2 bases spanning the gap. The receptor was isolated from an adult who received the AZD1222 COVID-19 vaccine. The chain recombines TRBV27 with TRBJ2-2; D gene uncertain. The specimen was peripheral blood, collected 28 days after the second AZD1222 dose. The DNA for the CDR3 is TGTGCCAGCAGTCGCACCGGGGAGCTGTTTTTT. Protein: CASSRTGELFF.